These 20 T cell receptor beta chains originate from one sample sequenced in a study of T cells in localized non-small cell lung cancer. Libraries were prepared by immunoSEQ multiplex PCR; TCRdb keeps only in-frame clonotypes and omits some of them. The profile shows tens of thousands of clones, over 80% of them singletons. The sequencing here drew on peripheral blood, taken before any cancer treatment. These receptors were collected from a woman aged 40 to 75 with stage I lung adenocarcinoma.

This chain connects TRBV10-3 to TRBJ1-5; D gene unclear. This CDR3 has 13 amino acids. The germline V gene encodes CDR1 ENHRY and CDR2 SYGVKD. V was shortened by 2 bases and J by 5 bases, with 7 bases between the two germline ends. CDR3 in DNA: TGTGCCATCAGTGAGGGGCCAGATCAGCCCCAGCATTTT. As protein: CAISEGPDQPQHF.

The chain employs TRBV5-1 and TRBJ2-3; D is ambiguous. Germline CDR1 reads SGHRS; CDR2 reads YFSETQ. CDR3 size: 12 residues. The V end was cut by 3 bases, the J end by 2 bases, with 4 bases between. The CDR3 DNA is TGCGCCAGCAGCTCGTCCACAGATACGCAGTATTTT. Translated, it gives CASSSSTDTQYF.

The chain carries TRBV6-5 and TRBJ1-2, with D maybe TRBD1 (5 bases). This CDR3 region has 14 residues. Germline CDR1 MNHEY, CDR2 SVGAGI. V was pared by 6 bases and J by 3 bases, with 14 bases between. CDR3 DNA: TGTGCCAGCAGGACCCCCGGGACTTACTATGGCTACACCTTC. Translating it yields CASRTPGTYYGYTF.

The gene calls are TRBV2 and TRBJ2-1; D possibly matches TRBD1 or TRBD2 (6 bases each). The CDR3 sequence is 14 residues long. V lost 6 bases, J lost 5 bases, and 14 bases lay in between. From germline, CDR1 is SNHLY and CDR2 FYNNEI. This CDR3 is CASRATEGDNEQFF. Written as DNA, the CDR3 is TGTGCCAGCAGGGCGACGGAGGGGGACAATGAGCAGTTCTTC.

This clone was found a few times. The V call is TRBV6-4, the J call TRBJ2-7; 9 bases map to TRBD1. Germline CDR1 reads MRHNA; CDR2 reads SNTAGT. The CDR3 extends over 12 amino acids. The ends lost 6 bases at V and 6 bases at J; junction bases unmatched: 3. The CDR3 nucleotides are TGTGCCAGCAGGGAGGACAGGGGCGAGCAGTACTTC. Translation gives CASREDRGEQYF.

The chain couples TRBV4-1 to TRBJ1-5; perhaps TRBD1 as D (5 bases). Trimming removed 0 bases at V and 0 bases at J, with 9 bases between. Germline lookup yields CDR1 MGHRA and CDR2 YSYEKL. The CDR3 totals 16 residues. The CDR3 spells CASSQEGLNSNQPQHF. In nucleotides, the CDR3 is TGCGCCAGCAGCCAAGAGGGACTGAATAGCAATCAGCCCCAGCATTTT.

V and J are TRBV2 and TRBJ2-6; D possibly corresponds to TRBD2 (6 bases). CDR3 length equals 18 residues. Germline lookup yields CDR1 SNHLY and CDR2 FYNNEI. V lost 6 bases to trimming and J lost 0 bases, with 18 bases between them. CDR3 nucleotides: TGTGCCAGCAGGGATTGGAGGGAACCAAGCTCTGGGGCCAACGTCCTGACTTTC. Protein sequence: CASRDWREPSSGANVLTF.

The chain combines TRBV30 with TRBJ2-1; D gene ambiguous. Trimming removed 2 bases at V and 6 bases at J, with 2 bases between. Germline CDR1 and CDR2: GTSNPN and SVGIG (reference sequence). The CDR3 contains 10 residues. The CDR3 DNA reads TGTGCCTGGAGTACCAATGAGCAGTTCTTC. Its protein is CAWSTNEQFF.

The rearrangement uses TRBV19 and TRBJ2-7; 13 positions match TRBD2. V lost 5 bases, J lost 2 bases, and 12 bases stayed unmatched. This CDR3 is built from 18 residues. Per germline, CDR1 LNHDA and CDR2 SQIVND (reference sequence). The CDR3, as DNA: TGTGCCAGTAGTCCCGATAGTCCGACTAGCGGGGGGACCTACGAGCAGTACTTC. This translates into CASSPDSPTSGGTYEQYF.

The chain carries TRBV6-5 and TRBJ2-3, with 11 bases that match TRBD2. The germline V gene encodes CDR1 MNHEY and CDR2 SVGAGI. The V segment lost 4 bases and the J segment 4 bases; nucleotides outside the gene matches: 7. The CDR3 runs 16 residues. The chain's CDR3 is CASSSRLAGISDTQYF. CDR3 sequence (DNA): TGTGCCAGCAGTTCGAGACTAGCGGGAATCTCAGATACGCAGTATTTT.

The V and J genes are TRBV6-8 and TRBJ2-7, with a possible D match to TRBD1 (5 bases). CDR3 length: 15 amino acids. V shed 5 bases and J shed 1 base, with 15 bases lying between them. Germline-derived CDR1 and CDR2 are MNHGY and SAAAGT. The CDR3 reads CASSEDLTASYEQYF. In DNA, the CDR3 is TGTGCCAGCAGTGAAGACTTGACAGCTTCCTACGAGCAGTACTTC.

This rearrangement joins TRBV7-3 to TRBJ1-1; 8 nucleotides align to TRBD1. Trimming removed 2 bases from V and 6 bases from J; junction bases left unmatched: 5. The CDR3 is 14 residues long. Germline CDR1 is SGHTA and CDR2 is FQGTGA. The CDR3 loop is CASSLQGADSEAFF. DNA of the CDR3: TGTGCCAGCAGCTTACAGGGGGCTGACTCTGAAGCTTTCTTT.

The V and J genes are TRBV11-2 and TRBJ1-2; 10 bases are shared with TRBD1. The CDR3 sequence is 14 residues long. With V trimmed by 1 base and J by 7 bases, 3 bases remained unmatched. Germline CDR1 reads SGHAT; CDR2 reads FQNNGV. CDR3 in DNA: TGTGCCAGCAGCTTAGGCGGGACAGGGGCTGGCTACACCTTC. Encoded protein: CASSLGGTGAGYTF.

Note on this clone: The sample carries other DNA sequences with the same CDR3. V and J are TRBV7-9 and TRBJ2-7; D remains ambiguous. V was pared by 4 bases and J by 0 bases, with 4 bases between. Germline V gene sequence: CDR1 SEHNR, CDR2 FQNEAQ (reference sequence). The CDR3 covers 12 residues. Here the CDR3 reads CASSSSSYEQYF. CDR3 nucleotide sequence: TGTGCCAGCAGCTCAAGCTCCTACGAGCAGTACTTC. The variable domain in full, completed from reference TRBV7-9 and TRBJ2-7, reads DTGVSQNPRHKITKRGQNVTFRCDPISEHNRLYWYRQTLGQGPEFLTYFQNEAQLEKSRLLSDRFSAERPKGSFSTLEIQRTEQGDSAMYLCASSSSSYEQYFGPGTRLTVT.

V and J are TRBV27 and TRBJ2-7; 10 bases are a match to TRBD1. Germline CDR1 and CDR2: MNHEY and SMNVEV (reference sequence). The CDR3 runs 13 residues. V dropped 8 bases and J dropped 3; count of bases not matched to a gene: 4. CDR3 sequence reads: CASSGQGIYEQYF. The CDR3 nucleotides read TGTGCCAGCTCGGGACAGGGGATCTACGAGCAGTACTTC.

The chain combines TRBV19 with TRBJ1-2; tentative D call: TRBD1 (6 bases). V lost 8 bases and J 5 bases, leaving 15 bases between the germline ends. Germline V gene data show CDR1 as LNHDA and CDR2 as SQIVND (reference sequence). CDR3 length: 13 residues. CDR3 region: CASGEGQIYGYTF. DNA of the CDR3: TGTGCCAGTGGGGAAGGACAGATATATGGCTACACCTTC.

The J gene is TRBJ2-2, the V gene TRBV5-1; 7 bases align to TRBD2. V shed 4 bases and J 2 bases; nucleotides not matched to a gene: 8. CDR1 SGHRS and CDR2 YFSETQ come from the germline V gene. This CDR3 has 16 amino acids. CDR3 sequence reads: CASSPILATNTGELFF. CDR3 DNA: TGCGCCAGCAGCCCCATACTAGCGACTAACACCGGGGAGCTGTTTTTT.

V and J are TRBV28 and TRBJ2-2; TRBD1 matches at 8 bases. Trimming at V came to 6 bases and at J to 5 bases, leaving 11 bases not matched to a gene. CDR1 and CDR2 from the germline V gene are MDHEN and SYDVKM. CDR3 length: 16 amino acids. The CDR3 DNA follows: TGTGCCAGCAGCTTCCTTGGTACAGGGGGAACCGGGGAGCTGTTTTTT. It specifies CASSFLGTGGTGELFF.

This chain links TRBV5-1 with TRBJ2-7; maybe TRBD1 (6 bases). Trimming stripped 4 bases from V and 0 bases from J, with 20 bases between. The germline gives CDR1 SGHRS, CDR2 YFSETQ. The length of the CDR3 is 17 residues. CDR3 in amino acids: CASSLSGAAGASYEQYF. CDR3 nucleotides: TGCGCCAGCAGCCTCTCTGGGGCGGCAGGGGCCTCCTACGAGCAGTACTTC.

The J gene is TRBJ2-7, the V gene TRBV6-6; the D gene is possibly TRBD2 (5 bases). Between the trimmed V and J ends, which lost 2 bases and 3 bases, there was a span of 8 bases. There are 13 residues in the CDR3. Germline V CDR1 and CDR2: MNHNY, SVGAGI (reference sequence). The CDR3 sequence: CASSYVRGYEQYF. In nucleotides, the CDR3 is TGTGCCAGCAGTTACGTTCGGGGCTACGAGCAGTACTTC.